These 25 T cell receptor beta chains originate from one sample sequenced in a study of neoadjuvant anti-PD-1 for oral cavity cancer. Libraries were prepared by immunoSEQ multiplex PCR; TCRdb keeps only in-frame clonotypes and omits some of them. The repertoire holds more than 6,500 clones, with roughly 70% as singletons. Sequencing used PBMCs, obtained before nivolumab (anti-PD-1) treatment. The receptors shown here come from a person between 40 and 79 years old with oral cavity squamous cell carcinoma.

This chain links TRBV2 with TRBJ2-5, with D hard to call. The germline gives CDR1 SNHLY, CDR2 FYNNEI. CDR3 length: 12 residues. V shed 6 bases and J shed 1 base, with 6 bases lying between them. The DNA for the CDR3 is TGTGCCAGCAGGGACCTCCAAGAGACCCAGTACTTC. It encodes CASRDLQETQYF.

The chain combines TRBV25-1 with TRBJ2-5; 10 positions match TRBD1. The CDR3 extends over 15 amino acids. Germline lookup yields CDR1 MGHDK and CDR2 SYGVNS. J gave up 1 base and V 4 bases, and 3 bases lay outside the gene matches. As DNA, the CDR3 is TGTGCCAGCAGTGCCCGGACAGGGGGCCAAGAGACCCAGTACTTC. It specifies CASSARTGGQETQYF.

The chain couples TRBV5-1 to TRBJ2-6; D possibly corresponds to TRBD1 (7 bases). The CDR3 spans 17 residues. Germline assignment: CDR1 SGHRS and CDR2 YFSETQ. Trimming took 0 bases from V and 2 from J, leaving 12 bases between them. CDR3 sequence (DNA): TGCGCCAGCAGCTTGGATGCCAGGGGGGCTGGGGCCAACGTCCTGACTTTC. This translates into CASSLDARGAGANVLTF.

CDR3 DNA sequence: TGCGCCAGCAGCCTCGCAGGAAACACCATATATTTT. Translation gives CASSLAGNTIYF. V and J are TRBV4-1 and TRBJ1-3, with D uncertain. CDR1 and CDR2 (germline): MGHRA, YSYEKL. Trimming shortened V by 4 bases and J by 4 bases, and 5 bases separated the two germline ends. This CDR3 region has 12 residues.

The chain uses TRBV7-6 and TRBJ2-5; possibly TRBD1 for D (6 bases). V lost 5 bases, J lost 5 bases, and 21 bases lay in between. The CDR3 loop spans 16 amino acids. Germline V gene lookup returns CDR1 SGHVS and CDR2 FNYEAQ. DNA of the CDR3: TGTGCCAGCAGCGGCCAGACAGGCGGGTCCTGGGAGACCCAGTACTTC. The encoded protein is CASSGQTGGSWETQYF.

The V and J genes are TRBV7-7 and TRBJ2-7; D is perhaps TRBD1 (5 bases). Trimming took off 4 bases at V and 3 bases at J, with 25 bases between the two ends. The length of the CDR3 is 18 residues. CDR1 SSHAT and CDR2 FNYEAQ come from the germline V gene (reference sequence). The CDR3 region is CASSSPQPLDSQYYEQYF. The CDR3 DNA follows: TGTGCCAGCAGCTCCCCTCAGCCCCTCGACAGTCAGTACTACGAGCAGTACTTC.

V usage is TRBV6-6 and J usage is TRBJ2-1; D unresolved. Germline V gives CDR1 MNHNY, CDR2 SVGAGI (reference sequence). The CDR3 contains 15 residues. The V end was cut by 0 bases, the J end by 9 bases, with 15 bases between. The CDR3 is CASSYSENIGIEQFF. CDR3 nucleotides: TGTGCCAGCAGTTACTCCGAAAACATAGGTATTGAGCAGTTCTTC.

The chain has TRBV10-3 and TRBJ1-1; 11 bases are a match to TRBD1. The germline V gene has CDR1 ENHRY and CDR2 SYGVKD. V shed 6 bases, J shed 5 bases, and the junction held 2 bases outside the gene matches. CDR3 length: 13 residues. CDR3 DNA: TGTGCCATCAGGGGGACAGGGGGAACTGAAGCTTTCTTT. Encoded protein: CAIRGTGGTEAFF.

V is TRBV9 and J is TRBJ2-5; 10 nucleotides line up with TRBD2. The V and J ends lost 0 bases and 4 bases, in that order; junction bases with no gene match: 6. CDR1 and CDR2 (germline): SGDLS, YYNGEE. The CDR3 spans 16 residues. CDR3 sequence reads: CASSVASSGGGETQYF. The CDR3 DNA is TGTGCCAGCAGCGTAGCTTCTAGCGGGGGTGGAGAGACCCAGTACTTC.

The chain combines TRBV4-1 with TRBJ2-7; the match to TRBD1 covers 11 bases. The CDR3 runs to 17 residues. The V and J ends lost 3 bases and 3 bases, in that order; junction bases with no gene match: 10. Per the germline V gene, CDR1 is MGHRA and CDR2 is YSYEKL. This CDR3 reads CASSQRTGGDGYYEQYF. The CDR3 DNA reads as TGCGCCAGCAGCCAGCGGACAGGGGGCGATGGTTACTACGAGCAGTACTTC.

The chain carries TRBV7-9 and TRBJ1-1; no reliable D call. From germline, CDR1 is SEHNR and CDR2 FQNEAQ (reference sequence). Deletions cut 8 bases from V and 1 base from J, with 17 bases between. CDR3 length equals 15 residues. Written as DNA, the CDR3 is TGTGCCAGCCGCCCGGGAGGAGCTAGGAACACTGAAGCTTTCTTT. This codes for CASRPGGARNTEAFF.

J is TRBJ2-5 and V is TRBV9, with 12 nucleotides matching TRBD2. The germline CDR1 and CDR2 sequences are SGDLS and YYNGEE. The CDR3 is 16 amino acids. Trimming took 3 bases from V and 2 from J; bases not matched to a gene: 5. CDR3 coding DNA: TGTGCCAGCAGCGACGGACTAGCGGGGTCACAAGAGACCCAGTACTTC. The encoded protein is CASSDGLAGSQETQYF.

V gene TRBV19 combines with J gene TRBJ1-5; D is perhaps TRBD1 (5 bases). V was clipped by 4 bases and J by 5 bases, with 18 bases between them. The CDR3 runs 16 residues. Germline V CDR1 and CDR2: LNHDA, SQIVND (reference sequence). The CDR3 DNA follows: TGTGCCAGTAGTACCGAAGTGGCCAGGGCGCATCAGCCCCAGCATTTT. It specifies CASSTEVARAHQPQHF.

The rearrangement links TRBV7-2 to TRBJ2-2; D gene unclear. Deletions cut 3 bases from V and 5 bases from J, with 10 bases between. The CDR3 is 14 amino acids. CDR1 is SGHTA and CDR2 is FQGNSA in the germline V gene. As DNA, the CDR3 is TGTGCCAGCAGCTTCCGGACGGAAACCGGGGAGCTGTTTTTT. It codes for CASSFRTETGELFF.

The rearrangement uses TRBV28 and TRBJ2-7; D is unclear. Germline V gene sequence: CDR1 MDHEN, CDR2 SYDVKM. The CDR3 has 14 residues. The V and J ends lost 1 base and 2 bases respectively, with 9 bases between them. CDR3 protein: CASSLSAGAYEQYF. Here the CDR3 DNA reads TGTGCCAGCAGTTTATCGGCAGGCGCCTACGAGCAGTACTTC.

Only one count was recorded for this clone. The rearrangement uses TRBV10-3 and TRBJ2-1; D gene uncertain. Between the trimmed V and J ends, which lost 4 bases and 0 bases, there was a span of 10 bases. From germline, CDR1 is ENHRY and CDR2 SYGVKD. The CDR3 loop spans 15 amino acids. CDR3 region: CAISGIVSSYNEQFF. In nucleotides, the CDR3 is TGTGCCATCAGTGGGATAGTGAGCTCCTACAATGAGCAGTTCTTC.

The chain is built from TRBV6-5 and TRBJ2-7; 8 bases are a match to TRBD1. Germline CDR1 MNHEY, CDR2 SVGAGI. This CDR3 is 15 amino acids long. The ends lost 4 bases at V and 2 bases at J; junction bases unmatched: 7. In nucleotides, the CDR3 is TGTGCCAGCAGTTGGGACAGGCCGCCCGCCTACGAGCAGTACTTC. This codes for CASSWDRPPAYEQYF.

This chain links TRBV18 with TRBJ2-7, with 9 bases fitting TRBD1. The J segment lost 6 bases and the V segment lost 2 bases, leaving 14 bases of the junction unmatched. CDR1 and CDR2 (germline): KGHSH, LQKENI. The CDR3 runs 17 residues. The CDR3 DNA follows: TGTGCCAGCTCACCAGGGATTACAGGGGGCGGTCTCAGCGAGCAGTACTTC. This encodes CASSPGITGGGLSEQYF.

The chain uses TRBV6-4 and TRBJ1-4; a possible D gene is TRBD1 (5 bases). The length of the CDR3 is 15 residues. V was clipped by 3 bases and J by 0 bases, with 8 bases between them. Germline CDR1 is MRHNA and CDR2 is SNTAGT. The CDR3 loop reads CASSETGATNEKLFF. In nucleotides, the CDR3 is TGTGCCAGCAGTGAGACGGGGGCAACTAATGAAAAACTGTTTTTT.

The genes are TRBV20-1 and TRBJ2-3, with TRBD1 matching 7 bases. Germline values: CDR1 DFQATT, CDR2 SNEGSKA (reference sequence). This CDR3 comprises 11 residues. V lost 4 bases, J lost 9 bases, and 4 bases stayed unmatched. CDR3 sequence reads: CSATQGRTQYF. The CDR3 DNA follows: TGCAGTGCTACACAGGGGCGGACGCAGTATTTT.

The chain couples TRBV10-3 to TRBJ1-4; D unresolved. V gave up 0 bases and J gave up 8 bases, with 7 bases separating them. Germline loops: CDR1 ENHRY, CDR2 SYGVKD. The CDR3 covers 13 residues. CDR3 protein: CAISESGQEKLFF. CDR3 nucleotides: TGTGCCATCAGTGAGTCGGGCCAAGAAAAACTGTTTTTT.

J is TRBJ2-5 and V is TRBV7-8; a weak D match, TRBD2 (6 bases). The CDR3 runs 15 residues. From germline, CDR1 is SGHVS and CDR2 FQNEAQ. Between the trimmed V and J ends, which lost 5 bases and 3 bases, there was a span of 16 bases. The CDR3 region is CASSPLGGEEETQYF. The CDR3 DNA is TGTGCCAGCAGCCCTCTGGGAGGCGAAGAAGAGACCCAGTACTTC.

This chain links TRBV7-9 with TRBJ2-1; 7 nucleotides match TRBD1. The V and J ends lost 2 bases and 3 bases, in that order; junction bases with no gene match: 10. Germline V gene data show CDR1 as SEHNR and CDR2 as FQNEAQ (reference sequence). This CDR3 is built from 17 residues. The CDR3 sequence: CASSLRRGTEDYNEQFF. The CDR3, as DNA: TGTGCCAGCAGCTTAAGAAGAGGGACAGAAGACTACAATGAGCAGTTCTTC.

The rearrangement uses TRBV6-1 and TRBJ2-5; D perhaps matches TRBD2 (5 bases). The V end was cut by 2 bases, the J end by 5 bases, with 15 bases between. Germline V CDR1 and CDR2: MNHNS, SASEGT. The CDR3 runs 15 residues. CDR3 in amino acids: CASSESIGLGETQYF. CDR3 sequence (DNA): TGTGCCAGCAGTGAAAGTATTGGACTGGGGGAGACCCAGTACTTC.

This chain links TRBV2 with TRBJ2-3; 15 nucleotides agree with TRBD2. In germline, CDR1 is SNHLY, CDR2 FYNNEI. The trim removed 5 bases at V and 1 base at J, leaving 7 bases unmatched. This CDR3 spans 18 amino acids. CDR3 sequence reads: CASSIGTSGGRGTDTQYF. In nucleotides, the CDR3 is TGTGCCAGCAGTATCGGGACTAGCGGGGGGCGGGGCACAGATACGCAGTATTTT.